One sample yielded the 17 T cell receptor beta chains listed below, sequenced in a study of blood T cell repertoires in COVID-19. The method was immunoSEQ multiplex PCR; TCRdb's version includes in-frame clones alone and lacks a portion of them. This sample has 150,000 to 200,000 clones, with around 76% found just once. The sample was peripheral blood. These receptors were obtained from a woman aged 70-85 years with acute or convalescent COVID-19.

This chain uses TRBV30 with TRBJ1-1; D might be TRBD1 (6 bases). This CDR3 comprises 15 residues. Germline values: CDR1 GTSNPN, CDR2 SVGIG (reference sequence). V shed 0 bases and J shed 3 bases, with 14 bases lying between them. CDR3 nucleotides: TGTGCCTGGAGTGTCATTCAGGGGCTGGACACTGAAGCTTTCTTT. This sequence encodes CAWSVIQGLDTEAFF.

V and J are TRBV5-6 and TRBJ2-5, with TRBD2 as a possible D gene (6 bases). Between the trimmed V and J ends, which lost 1 base and 1 base, there was a span of 11 bases. CDR1 is SGHDT and CDR2 is YYEEEE in the germline V gene. There are 15 residues in the CDR3. The CDR3 here is CASSLRLGVQETQYF. DNA of the CDR3: TGTGCCAGCAGCTTGAGACTAGGGGTCCAAGAGACCCAGTACTTC.

V is TRBV7-2 and J is TRBJ2-7, with D perhaps TRBD2 (6 bases). V was trimmed by 5 bases and J by 4 bases, leaving 15 bases between them. The CDR3 has 14 amino acids. In germline, CDR1 is SGHTA, CDR2 FQGNSA. CDR3 DNA sequence: TGTGCCAGCAGCCCTAGGCGGGGCCAATACGAGCAGTACTTC. It translates to CASSPRRGQYEQYF.

The rearrangement joins TRBV5-1 to TRBJ1-1; D gene ambiguous. Germline CDR1 and CDR2: SGHRS and YFSETQ. V was shortened by 6 bases and J by 1 base, with 16 bases between the two germline ends. The CDR3 sequence is 15 residues long. The CDR3 loop reads CASKPREDGNTEAFF. CDR3 in DNA: TGCGCCAGCAAGCCCCGGGAGGATGGGAACACTGAAGCTTTCTTT.

The V gene is TRBV2, the J gene TRBJ2-1; 9 nucleotides align to TRBD1. Germline loops: CDR1 SNHLY, CDR2 FYNNEI. This CDR3 region has 15 residues. V lost 1 base and J lost 7; bases outside the gene matches: 5. This CDR3 reads CASSEDRGLRNEQFF. As DNA, the CDR3 is TGTGCCAGCAGTGAAGACAGGGGGCTACGGAATGAGCAGTTCTTC.

V is TRBV5-5 and J is TRBJ1-6; no reliable D call. This CDR3 comprises 17 residues. The V gene lost 4 bases and the J gene lost 0 bases, with 14 bases spanning the gap. Per the germline V gene, CDR1 is SGHKS and CDR2 is YYEKEE (reference sequence). CDR3 bases: TGTGCCAGCAGCCCAGGTGACACGCACTCCTATAATTCACCCCTCCACTTT. Protein sequence: CASSPGDTHSYNSPLHF.

This chain uses TRBV6-6 with TRBJ1-1; 7 nucleotides match TRBD1. V lost 4 bases to trimming and J lost 5 bases; unmatched junction nucleotides: 13. Germline CDR1 reads MNHNY; CDR2 reads SVGAGI (reference sequence). This CDR3 has 16 residues. CDR3 bases: TGTGCCAGCAGTTCCTCAGGGGGGGGTAAATCAACTGAAGCTTTCTTT. It specifies CASSSSGGGKSTEAFF.

V and J are TRBV29-1 and TRBJ1-4, with D perhaps matching TRBD1 (5 bases). With 4 bases removed from V and 2 bases from J, the gap between germline ends came to 8 bases. Per the germline V gene, CDR1 is SQVTM and CDR2 is ANQGSEA. CDR3 length equals 13 residues. CDR3 loop: CSVGRGTNEKLFF. The DNA for the CDR3 is TGCAGCGTTGGGCGGGGGACTAATGAAAAACTGTTTTTT. Combining the CDR3 with reference TRBV29-1 and TRBJ1-4 gives the whole variable domain SAVISQKPSRDICQRGTSLTIQCQVDSQVTMMFWYRQQPGQSLTLIATANQGSEATYESGFVIDKFPISRPNLTFSTLTVSNMSPEDSSIYLCSVGRGTNEKLFFGSGTQLSVL.

The chain uses TRBV6-5 and TRBJ1-1; 9 positions agree with TRBD1. CDR1 and CDR2 from the germline V gene are MNHEY and SVGAGI. This CDR3 has 15 amino acids. V lost 7 bases, J lost 6 bases, and 12 bases stayed unmatched. CDR3: CASTIDRGRLAEAFF. CDR3 bases: TGTGCCAGCACGATAGACAGGGGGAGATTAGCTGAAGCTTTCTTT.

The rearrangement links TRBV3-1 (or the pseudogene TRBV3-2) to TRBJ2-7; 14 nucleotides agree with TRBD2. CDR3 length: 16 residues. V shed 7 bases, J shed 3 bases, and the junction held 8 bases outside the gene matches. Germline lookup yields CDR1 LGHDT and CDR2 YNNKEL (reference sequence). CDR3 in amino acids: CASTSTSGRGGYEQYF. CDR3 nucleotides: TGTGCCAGCACTTCGACTAGCGGGAGGGGGGGCTACGAGCAGTACTTC.

The V gene is TRBV19, the J gene TRBJ1-5, with 7 bases lining up with TRBD1. The CDR3 loop spans 18 amino acids. Looked up from germline, CDR1 is LNHDA and CDR2 is SQIVND (reference sequence). Trimming took 3 bases from V and 7 from J; bases not matched to a gene: 18. CDR3 bases: TGTGCCAGTAGTATCGAAGACAGGGCAGCAATACTTTACCAGCCCCAGCATTTT. Translated: CASSIEDRAAILYQPQHF.

This clone was recorded once. This rearrangement joins TRBV3-1 (or the pseudogene TRBV3-2) to TRBJ2-1, with D possibly being TRBD2 (5 bases). This CDR3 is 18 amino acids long. Between the trimmed V and J ends, which lost 0 bases and 0 bases, there was a span of 15 bases. Germline CDR1 LGHDT, CDR2 YNNKEL (reference sequence). CDR3 DNA: TGTGCCAGCAGCCAAGACAACTCTAGCCCACTCTCCTACAATGAGCAGTTCTTC. Protein product: CASSQDNSSPLSYNEQFF.

This chain joins TRBV4-3 and TRBJ2-2; possible D gene TRBD1, 5 bases. The CDR3 has 18 amino acids. The ends were cut back, 0 bases at V and 4 bases at J, with 18 bases in the middle. Germline CDR1 and CDR2: LGHNA and YSLEER. CDR3 in DNA: TGCGCCAGCAGCCAAGAGAGGCGAGGCAGGGCAGCCACCGGGGAGCTGTTTTTT. It codes for CASSQERRGRAATGELFF.

This sequence joins TRBV7-2 and TRBJ2-7; 9 positions match TRBD2. V lost 1 base, J lost 4 bases, and 8 bases stayed unmatched. The germline V gene has CDR1 SGHTA and CDR2 FQGNSA. CDR3 length equals 16 residues. CDR3 residues: CASSLEAGGLPYEQYF. For the CDR3, the DNA is TGTGCCAGCAGCTTAGAAGCGGGGGGCCTCCCGTACGAGCAGTACTTC.

The chain combines TRBV18 with TRBJ1-2; 8 bases match TRBD1. This CDR3 region has 15 residues. Trimming cost V 3 bases and J 4 bases; bases outside gene matches: 7. Germline V gene lookup returns CDR1 KGHSH and CDR2 LQKENI. CDR3 loop: CASSPAGGGGYGYTF. The CDR3 nucleotides read TGTGCCAGCTCACCCGCAGGGGGCGGAGGCTATGGCTACACCTTC.

This chain links TRBV10-3 with TRBJ2-5; TRBD2 matches 9 bases. Trimming took 6 bases from V and 0 from J; bases not matched to a gene: 11. Germline V lookup: CDR1 ENHRY, CDR2 SYGVKD. This CDR3 has 17 residues. CDR3: CAISPGLAGLYQETQYF. CDR3 sequence (DNA): TGTGCCATCAGCCCCGGCCTAGCGGGGCTGTACCAAGAGACCCAGTACTTC.

This clone was seen a single time. V gene TRBV4-2 combines with J gene TRBJ1-1, with unresolved D. The V end lost 0 bases, the J end lost 1 base, and 9 bases lay between the germline ends. CDR1 is LGHNA, CDR2 YNFKEQ, per germline. The CDR3 contains 15 residues. In DNA, the CDR3 is TGTGCCAGCAGCCAAGATAGCGGAAGGAACACTGAAGCTTTCTTT. Amino acid sequence: CASSQDSGRNTEAFF.